The T cell receptor beta chain under discussion was sequenced for a study of cytomegalovirus exposure and HLA in healthy donors. Whole-study results and caveats: The likely origin of a cluster of highly shared sequence variants was a sequencing artifact. According to an earlier analysis, most TCR beta V segments yielded productive rearrangements about 87% or about 30% of the time. Some V segments could not be told apart, so they were left out, TRBV6-2 and TRBV6-3 among them. Reports credit the classifier with highly specific, highly sensitive diagnosis of cytomegalovirus status.

13 Jbeta primers and 60 Vbeta primers were used for the PCR. The assay was immunoSEQ multiplex PCR, and TCRdb's table has in-frame clones only and misses some. The profile shows 130,000 to 150,000 clones, approximately 79% of them singletons. Deletions cut 10 bases from V and 8 bases from J, with 11 bases between. CDR3 length: 10 amino acids. Germline V gives CDR1 MNHNS, CDR2 SASEGT. As regards this clone: Its specificity is unknown.

Material for sequencing was PBMCs. The genes are TRBV6-1 and TRBJ1-2; possible D gene TRBD1, 5 bases. The clonotype was recovered from a man aged 18 to 30 in good health and CMV-seronegative. CDR3 DNA sequence: TGTGCCATCGGGGGGAAGGGCTACACCTTC. Translation: CAIGGKGYTF.